The clone carrying this T cell receptor (beta chain) occurred once. This sample was taken from a study of blood T cell repertoires in COVID-19. Measured with immunoSEQ multiplex PCR; TCRdb has only the in-frame clones, and not every one. Among about 140,000 clones, almost 85% were seen once, and the ten largest hold about 3.2%. This receptor was obtained from a man aged 50 or older with acute or convalescent COVID-19. Sequences were obtained from peripheral blood.

The CDR3 is CASSYKSRLDGETQYF. The DNA for the CDR3 is TGTGCCAGCAGTTACAAGAGTAGACTAGATGGAGAGACCCAGTACTTC. The chain links TRBV6-6 to TRBJ2-5; tentatively, D is TRBD2 (6 bases). This CDR3 has 16 amino acids. Germline values: CDR1 MNHNY, CDR2 SVGAGI (reference sequence). Trimming pared 2 bases from V and 4 bases from J, leaving 17 bases between.